This T cell receptor beta chain was recorded in a study of CD8 T cells in Susac syndrome. The wider study: Patients with Susac syndrome had blood drawn and were at that point therapy-naive, on corticosteroids, or on intravenous immunoglobulin alone. Study conclusions and caveats: Clonal expansion was absent from the CD4+ T cell repertoires in Susac syndrome.

With random hexamers, 0.5 to 1 ug RNA was reverse transcribed. Across 54 Vbeta and 13 Jbeta, immunoSEQ multiplex PCR amplified TCR beta CDR3. In TCRdb, the immunoSEQ multiplex PCR reads were re-called with MiXCR into one record per CDR3 protein. The data hold about 240,000 distinct CDR3 sequences, with about 95% observed a single time. Germline V gene sequence: CDR1 SGHRS, CDR2 YFSETQ. V was trimmed by 4 bases and J by 7 bases, leaving 14 bases between them. CDR3 length: 14 residues. In regard to this clonotype: Its antigen is as yet unknown.

This TCR came from a human donor with Susac syndrome. The chain employs TRBV5-1 and TRBJ2-2; a weak D match, TRBD2 (6 bases). The sample consisted of CD4+ T cells from PBMCs. The CDR3 loop is CASSLRQEGGELFF. CDR3 sequence (DNA): TGCGCCAGCAGCCTGAGGCAGGAGGGCGGGGAGCTGTTTTTT.